This T cell receptor (beta chain) was recovered during a study of shared clonotypes between healthy human individuals. It was across several immunoSEQ plates that each subset's genomic DNA was evenly split. Clones were read by immunoSEQ multiplex PCR, and TCRdb kept only the in-frame ones, dropping some. The profile shows approximately 500,000 clones, 70% to 80% of them singletons. Germline CDR1 LNHDA, CDR2 SQIVND (reference sequence). The CDR3 spans 17 residues. Trimming removed 6 bases at V and 5 bases at J, with 25 bases between. Source material: PBMCs. The gene calls are TRBV19 and TRBJ2-5, with D perhaps being TRBD1 or TRBD2 (7 bases each). This receptor was obtained from a woman aged 40 to 49 in good health. Some clones in this sample may be carry-over from other donors' samples. The CDR3 region is CASRIYRTGLVGETQYF. The CDR3 coding sequence is TGTGCCAGTAGAATATACCGGACAGGACTAGTTGGGGAGACCCAGTACTTC.